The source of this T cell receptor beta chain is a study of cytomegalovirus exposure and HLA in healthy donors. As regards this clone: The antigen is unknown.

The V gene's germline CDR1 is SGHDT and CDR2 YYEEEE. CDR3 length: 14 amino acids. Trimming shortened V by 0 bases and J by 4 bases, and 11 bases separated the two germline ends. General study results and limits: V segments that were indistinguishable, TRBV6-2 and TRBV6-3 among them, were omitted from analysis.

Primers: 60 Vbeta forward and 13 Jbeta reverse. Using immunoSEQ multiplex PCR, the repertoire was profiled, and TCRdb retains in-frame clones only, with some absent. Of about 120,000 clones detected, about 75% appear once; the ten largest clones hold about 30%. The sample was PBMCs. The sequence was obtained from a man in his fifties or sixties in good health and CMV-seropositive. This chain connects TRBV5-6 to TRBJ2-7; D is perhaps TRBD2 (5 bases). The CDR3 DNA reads TGTGCCAGCAGCTTGGTGGTGACGGGGTACGAGCAGTACTTC. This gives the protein CASSLVVTGYEQYF. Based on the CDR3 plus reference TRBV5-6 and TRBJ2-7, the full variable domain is DAGVTQSPTHLIKTRGQQVTLRCSPKSGHDTVSWYQQALGQGPQFIFQYYEEEERQRGNFPDRFSGHQFPNYSSELNVNALLLGDSALYLCASSLVVTGYEQYFGPGTRLTVT.